Listed here are 19 T cell receptor beta chains from one sample, sequenced in a study (dated by TCRdb to 2016 to 2017). The method was RT-PCR. Instrument on record: Illumina MiSeq. The raw public data were reprocessed by TCRdb itself: fastp quality trimming at Q25, MiXCR clonotype calling, in-frame beta chains only. Here each entry gathers all rows of one CDR3 protein and keeps the most common genes and DNA. The sample table lists approximately 720,000 distinct CDR3 sequences, 13% to 15% of them with a count of one. Together, the top ten hold 3% to 4.5% of the sample. Sequenced material: memory CD4+ T cells from blood. All receptors come from a female donor in good health, serving as a healthy control.

The V call is TRBV7-2, the J call TRBJ2-2; 7 bases agree with TRBD2. CDR1 and CDR2 (germline): SGHTA, FQGNSA. This CDR3 comprises 14 residues. The V and J ends lost 1 base and 6 bases, in that order; junction bases with no gene match: 2. The CDR3 DNA sequence: TGTGCCAGCAGCTTAGGTGGGAGGGCCGGGGAGCTGTTTTTT. Its protein is CASSLGGRAGELFF.

The gene calls are TRBV5-1 and TRBJ2-3, with 9 bases aligning to TRBD1. CDR3 size: 16 residues. Germline CDR1 reads SGHRS; CDR2 reads YFSETQ. Germline trimming cut 5 bases from V and 3 bases from J; bases unmatched to any gene: 10. The CDR3 protein is CASSPSPGQGTDTQYF. The CDR3 DNA sequence: TGCGCCAGCAGTCCCTCACCGGGACAGGGTACAGATACGCAGTATTTT.

V is TRBV4-2 and J is TRBJ2-3; D is unresolved. The germline V gene encodes CDR1 LGHNA and CDR2 YNFKEQ. The CDR3 loop spans 15 amino acids. Trimming took off 4 bases at V and 0 bases at J, with 11 bases between the two ends. CDR3 residues: CASSLHEGSTDTQYF. The DNA of the CDR3 is TGTGCCAGCAGCCTACACGAAGGTAGCACAGATACGCAGTATTTT.

This clonotype was counted between two and nine times. V and J are TRBV3-1 and TRBJ2-1, with 9 positions matching TRBD2. CDR3 length: 16 amino acids. Trimming removed 0 bases from V and 10 bases from J; junction bases left unmatched: 10. From germline, CDR1 is LGHDT and CDR2 YNNKEL (reference sequence). CDR3 region: CASSQDGIAGVLEQFF. Here the CDR3 DNA reads TGTGCCAGCAGCCAAGACGGAATAGCGGGAGTGTTGGAGCAGTTCTTC.

The CDR3, as DNA: TGTGCCAGCAGTGGGAGTTATTATAGCAATCAGCCCCAGCATTTT. Protein sequence: CASSGSYYSNQPQHF. V usage is TRBV6-1 and J usage is TRBJ1-5; the D is unclear. The germline V gene encodes CDR1 MNHNS and CDR2 SASEGT. The CDR3 extends over 15 amino acids. V lost 4 bases, J lost 0 bases, and 10 bases lay in between.

The table lists this clonotype with a few counts. The chain is built from TRBV27 and TRBJ2-7, with 13 bases identical to TRBD2. This CDR3 spans 19 amino acids. Trimming at V came to 2 bases and at J to 1 base, leaving 11 bases not matched to a gene. Germline V gives CDR1 MNHEY, CDR2 SMNVEV (reference sequence). DNA for the CDR3: TGTGCCAGCAGTTTAGATGGGACTAGCGGGGTAGGTAGGTCCTACGAGCAGTACTTC. Protein product: CASSLDGTSGVGRSYEQYF.

The V gene is TRBV28, the J gene TRBJ1-2, with TRBD1 matching over 9 bases. Germline V gives CDR1 MDHEN, CDR2 SYDVKM. This CDR3 is built from 16 residues. V shed 5 bases, J shed 8 bases, and the junction held 15 bases outside the gene matches. The CDR3: CASSLLLPGTGSGYTF. Here the CDR3 DNA reads TGTGCCAGCAGTCTCCTCCTCCCCGGGACAGGGTCCGGCTACACCTTC.

This clonotype came up many times. CDR3 in DNA: TGCAGTGCACTGGACAGTCGCACAGATACGCAGTATTTT. This gives the protein CSALDSRTDTQYF. The rearrangement links TRBV20-1 to TRBJ2-3; perhaps TRBD1 as D (6 bases). The germline V and J ends were trimmed by 6 bases and 1 base, with 11 bases remaining between them. CDR3 length equals 13 residues. The V gene's germline CDR1 is DFQATT and CDR2 SNEGSKA (reference sequence).

The sample holds a few counts of this clonotype. This chain connects TRBV7-8 to TRBJ1-4; D perhaps matches TRBD1 (6 bases). CDR1 is SGHVS, CDR2 FQNEAQ, per germline. Between the trimmed V and J ends, which lost 3 bases and 6 bases, there was a span of 11 bases. This CDR3 is 14 amino acids long. CDR3 loop: CASSFWGADEKLFF. The CDR3 nucleotides read TGTGCCAGCAGCTTTTGGGGGGCTGATGAAAAACTGTTTTTT.

This chain joins TRBV6-2 or TRBV6-3 and TRBJ2-3, with TRBD1 matching 9 bases. From germline, CDR1 is MNHEY and CDR2 SVGEGT. V lost 5 bases and J lost 2; bases outside the gene matches: 5. The CDR3 spans 15 residues. CDR3 DNA: TGTGCCAGCAGTCGCGGACAGGGGAACACAGATACGCAGTATTTT. It translates to CASSRGQGNTDTQYF.

This clonotype was seen at least ten times. V is TRBV7-9 and J is TRBJ2-3, with D hard to call. Germline V gives CDR1 SEHNR, CDR2 FQNEAQ (reference sequence). The CDR3 has 12 residues. The V end lost 5 bases, the J end lost 4 bases, and 7 bases lay between the germline ends. The CDR3 region has the DNA TGTGCCAGCAGCGCCCAATCAGATACGCAGTATTTT. Translated: CASSAQSDTQYF.

This clonotype occurred many times. The J gene is TRBJ2-1, the V gene TRBV29-1; D gene unclear. Trimming pared 4 bases from V and 7 bases from J, leaving 17 bases between. The CDR3 is 14 residues long. From germline, CDR1 is SQVTM and CDR2 ANQGSEA. The CDR3 reads CSVGVSLAMNEQFF. CDR3 sequence (DNA): TGCAGCGTTGGAGTCTCATTGGCCATGAATGAGCAGTTCTTC.

J is TRBJ2-1 and V is TRBV5-5; 8 bases fit TRBD1. V was clipped by 4 bases and J by 1 base; unmatched bases: 4. The CDR3 loop spans 15 amino acids. The V gene's germline CDR1 is SGHKS and CDR2 YYEKEE (reference sequence). The CDR3 reads CASSIQGESYNEQFF. CDR3 nucleotides: TGTGCCAGCAGCATACAGGGGGAATCCTACAATGAGCAGTTCTTC.

The CDR3 protein is CSAKASGMETQYF. In DNA, the CDR3 is TGCAGTGCAAAGGCTAGCGGGATGGAGACCCAGTACTTC. The V and J genes are TRBV20-1 and TRBJ2-5; 9 bases match TRBD2. V shed 6 bases, J shed 5 bases, and the junction held 7 bases outside the gene matches. From germline, CDR1 is DFQATT and CDR2 SNEGSKA (reference sequence). The CDR3 runs to 13 residues.

For the CDR3, the DNA is TGTGCCAGCAGCTGGCTAGCGAGCACCGGGGAGCTGTTTTTT. Residues: CASSWLASTGELFF. The chain carries TRBV7-2 and TRBJ2-2; D is possibly TRBD2 (6 bases). The ends were cut back, 4 bases at V and 4 bases at J, with 10 bases in the middle. The CDR3 has 14 residues. Germline V gene lookup returns CDR1 SGHTA and CDR2 FQGNSA.

This clonotype came up a few times. The chain recombines TRBV20-1 with TRBJ1-1; 7 bases line up with TRBD1. The CDR3 sequence is 16 residues long. The J segment lost 6 bases and the V segment lost 2 bases, leaving 15 bases of the junction unmatched. Looked up from germline, CDR1 is DFQATT and CDR2 is SNEGSKA (reference sequence). The DNA for the CDR3 is TGCAGTGCTAGAACTCGGACAGGAGAATCATCCGCTGAAGCTTTCTTT. The encoded protein is CSARTRTGESSAEAFF.

In its sample, this clonotype was seen a few times. The J gene is TRBJ1-1, the V gene TRBV6-5, with D uncertain. Trimming left V 0 bases short and J 6 bases short, with 11 bases between. This CDR3 has 14 residues. The germline V gene encodes CDR1 MNHEY and CDR2 SVGAGI. CDR3 sequence reads: CASSYSGKMAEAFF. The CDR3 DNA reads as TGTGCCAGCAGTTACTCCGGCAAAATGGCTGAAGCTTTCTTT.

This chain connects TRBV12-3 or TRBV12-4 to TRBJ2-7; 9 bases align to TRBD2. The CDR3 is 15 residues long. With V trimmed by 5 bases and J by 5 bases, 10 bases remained unmatched. The CDR3 here is CASSLGWTSVNEQYF. The CDR3 bases are TGTGCCAGCAGTCTGGGGTGGACTAGCGTCAACGAGCAGTACTTC.

The chain combines TRBV9 with TRBJ1-5, with a weak D call TRBD1 (5 bases). Trimming cost V 0 bases and J 7 bases, with 14 bases left between them. CDR1 is SGDLS, CDR2 YYNGEE, per germline. The length of the CDR3 is 15 residues. This CDR3 reads CASSVGLGLGQPQHF. CDR3 DNA sequence: TGTGCCAGCAGCGTAGGCTTGGGGCTGGGACAGCCCCAGCATTTT.